What follows are 11 T cell receptor beta chains derived from one specimen sequenced in a study of T cell responses to AZD1222 COVID-19 vaccine. The table came from immunoSEQ multiplex PCR; TCRdb's copy has only in-frame clones and leaves some out. Of some 140,000 clones in the sample, 65% to 90% were seen once. Sequenced here: peripheral blood, sampled 28 days after the second dose of the MenACWY control vaccine. Receptor source: an adult who received the MenACWY meningococcal vaccine as a control.

The chain recombines TRBV10-3 with TRBJ2-3; D unclear. The V gene's germline CDR1 is ENHRY and CDR2 SYGVKD. V was trimmed by 0 bases and J by 4 bases, leaving 8 bases between them. This CDR3 comprises 14 residues. The CDR3 DNA sequence: TGTGCCATCAGTGAGTCGATGGAGCCAGATACGCAGTATTTT. This encodes CAISESMEPDTQYF.

The rearrangement links TRBV11-2 to TRBJ2-3; TRBD2 matches at 16 bases. Per the germline V gene, CDR1 is SGHAT and CDR2 is FQNNGV. The CDR3 runs 18 residues. Losses at the gene ends were 5 bases for V and 0 bases for J; bases not matched to a gene: 5. The CDR3 region is CASSTGLAGGPSTDTQYF. CDR3 sequence (DNA): TGTGCCAGCAGCACGGGACTAGCGGGAGGGCCGAGCACAGATACGCAGTATTTT.

V gene TRBV21-1 combines with J gene TRBJ2-7; no check of the table's D call, TRBD2, against the DNA was made. TRBV21-1 is shown as a pseudogene. The CDR3 extends over 16 amino acids. The chain's CDR3 is CASSKARRGYAYEQYV. The CDR3 DNA reads as TGTGCCAGCAGCAAAGCGAGGAGGGGATACGCCTACGAGCAGTACGTC.

The chain carries TRBV28 and TRBJ2-2, with 14 bases that match TRBD2. J was trimmed by 7 bases and V by 4 bases; bases with no gene match: 11. Looked up from germline, CDR1 is MDHEN and CDR2 is SYDVKM. The CDR3 loop spans 18 amino acids. Here the CDR3 reads CASSSLTGTSGRGGELFF. CDR3 in DNA: TGTGCCAGCAGTTCCCTAACCGGGACTAGCGGGAGAGGCGGGGAGCTGTTTTTT.

The chain links TRBV27 to TRBJ1-1; 10 positions match TRBD1. Germline CDR1 reads MNHEY; CDR2 reads SMNVEV (reference sequence). CDR3 length: 15 residues. The junction had 10 bases not matched to a gene; V was cut back by 3 bases and J by 9 bases. In nucleotides, the CDR3 is TGTGCCAGCAGTTTCCTCCAGGACAGGGGGACTAAAGCTTTCTTT. This translates into CASSFLQDRGTKAFF.

The chain couples TRBV21-1 to TRBJ2-1; the listed D gene, TRBD2, was not tested against the DNA. TRBV21-1 constitutes a pseudogene. This CDR3 is 14 amino acids long. The CDR3 here is CASSKVSEYNEQFF. In DNA form, the CDR3 reads TGTGCCAGCAGCAAAGTATCCGAGTACAATGAGCAGTTCTTC.

J is TRBJ2-2 and V is TRBV28, with D hard to call. The CDR3 has 13 amino acids. Trimming removed 5 bases at V and 0 bases at J, with 4 bases between. The V gene's germline CDR1 is MDHEN and CDR2 SYDVKM. The CDR3 spells CASSGPNTGELFF. The CDR3 DNA reads as TGTGCCAGCAGTGGCCCGAACACCGGGGAGCTGTTTTTT.

The rearrangement joins TRBV28 to TRBJ2-7; TRBD1 matches 7 bases. This CDR3 region has 13 residues. Germline V gene lookup returns CDR1 MDHEN and CDR2 SYDVKM. The V gene end was trimmed by 4 bases and the J gene end by 5 bases; junction bases not matched to a gene: 5. CDR3 in amino acids: CASSSRQGHEQYV. The CDR3 nucleotides are TGTGCCAGCAGTTCAAGACAGGGACACGAGCAGTACGTC.

The CDR3 nucleotides are TGTGCCAGCAGCTTACTGGGGGAAGTCCCTGAAGCTTTCTTT. It codes for CASSLLGEVPEAFF. V gene TRBV7-8 combines with J gene TRBJ1-1; D is perhaps TRBD1 (5 bases). The germline gives CDR1 SGHVS, CDR2 FQNEAQ. V lost 2 bases and J lost 6, with 13 bases in between. This CDR3 has 14 amino acids.

The V call is TRBV5-1, the J call TRBJ1-4; D remains ambiguous. Germline loops: CDR1 SGHRS, CDR2 YFSETQ. The V gene lost 5 bases and the J gene lost 1 base, with 6 bases spanning the gap. The CDR3 length is 13 residues. CDR3 bases: TGCGCCAGCAGTCTCCAAACTAATGAAAAACTGTTTTTT. It encodes CASSLQTNEKLFF. Complete variable domain (other parts from reference TRBV5-1 and TRBJ1-4): KAGVTQTPRYLIKTRGQQVTLSCSPISGHRSVSWYQQTPGQGLQFLFEYFSETQRNKGNFPGRFSGRQFSNSRSEMNVSTLELGDSALYLCASSLQTNEKLFFGSGTQLSVL.

This sequence joins TRBV10-3 and TRBJ2-3; TRBD1 agrees at 7 bases. Germline V lookup: CDR1 ENHRY, CDR2 SYGVKD. Trimming at V came to 6 bases and at J to 1 base, leaving 4 bases not matched to a gene. This CDR3 has 14 residues. The CDR3 DNA reads TGTGCCATCAGCGACAGGGCCCGCACAGATACGCAGTATTTT. It codes for CAISDRARTDTQYF.